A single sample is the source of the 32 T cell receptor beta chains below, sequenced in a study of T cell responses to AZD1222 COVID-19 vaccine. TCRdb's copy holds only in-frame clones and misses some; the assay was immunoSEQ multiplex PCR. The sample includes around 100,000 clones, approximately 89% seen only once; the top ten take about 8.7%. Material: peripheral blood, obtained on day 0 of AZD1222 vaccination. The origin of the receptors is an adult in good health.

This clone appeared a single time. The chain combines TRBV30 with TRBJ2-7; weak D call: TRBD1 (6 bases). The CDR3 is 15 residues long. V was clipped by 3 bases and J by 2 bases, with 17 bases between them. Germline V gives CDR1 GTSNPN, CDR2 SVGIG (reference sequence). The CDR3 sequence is CAWSDPQGFTYEQYF. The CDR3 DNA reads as TGTGCCTGGAGCGATCCACAGGGTTTCACCTACGAGCAGTACTTC. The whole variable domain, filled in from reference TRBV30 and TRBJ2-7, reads SQTIHQWPATLVQPVGSPLSLECTVEGTSNPNLYWYRQAAGRGLQLLFYSVGIGQISSEVPQNLSASRPQDRQFILSSKKLLLSDSGFYLCAWSDPQGFTYEQYFGPGTRLTVT.

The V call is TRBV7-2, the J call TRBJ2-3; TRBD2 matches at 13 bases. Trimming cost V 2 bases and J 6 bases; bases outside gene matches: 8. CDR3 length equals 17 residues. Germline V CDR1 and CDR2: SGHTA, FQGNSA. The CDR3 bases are TGTGCCAGCAGCTTACACTCGGGGACTAGCGGGACCGATACGCAGTATTTT. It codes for CASSLHSGTSGTDTQYF.

CDR3 region: CASSYGTGDTEAFF. In DNA, the CDR3 is TGCGCCAGCAGCTACGGGACAGGGGACACTGAAGCTTTCTTT. The chain couples TRBV5-1 to TRBJ1-1; 10 nucleotides match TRBD1. V shed 3 bases, J shed 3 bases, and the junction held 2 bases outside the gene matches. This CDR3 spans 14 amino acids. Germline CDR1 and CDR2: SGHRS and YFSETQ.

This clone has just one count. The DNA of the CDR3 is TGTGCCAGCAGTTCCTCCCGCTGGGGGGGCCCCAGGACTGAAGCTTTCTTT. Its translation is CASSSSRWGGPRTEAFF. The chain combines TRBV27 with TRBJ1-1, with TRBD1 as a possible D gene (6 bases). The CDR3 has 17 residues. The V gene's germline CDR1 is MNHEY and CDR2 SMNVEV (reference sequence). Trimming took off 4 bases at V and 5 bases at J, with 23 bases between the two ends.

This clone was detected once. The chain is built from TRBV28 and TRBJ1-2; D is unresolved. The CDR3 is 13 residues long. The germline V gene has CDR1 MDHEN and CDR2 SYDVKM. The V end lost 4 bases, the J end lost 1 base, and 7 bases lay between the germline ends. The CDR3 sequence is CASSSPFNYGYTF. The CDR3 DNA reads TGTGCCAGCAGTTCACCGTTTAACTATGGCTACACCTTC.

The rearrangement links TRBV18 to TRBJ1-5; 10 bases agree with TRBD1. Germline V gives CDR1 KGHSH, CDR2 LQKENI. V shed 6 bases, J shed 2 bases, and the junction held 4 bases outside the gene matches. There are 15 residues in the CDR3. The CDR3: CASSPGQGGNQPQHF. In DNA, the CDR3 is TGTGCCAGCTCTCCCGGACAGGGGGGCAATCAGCCCCAGCATTTT.

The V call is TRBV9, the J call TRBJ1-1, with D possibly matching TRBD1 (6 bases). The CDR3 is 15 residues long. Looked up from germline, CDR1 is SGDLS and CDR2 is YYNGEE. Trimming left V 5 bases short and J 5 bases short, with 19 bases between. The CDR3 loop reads CASSSFRGSDTEAFF. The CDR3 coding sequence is TGTGCCAGCAGTTCGTTCAGGGGAAGTGATACTGAAGCTTTCTTT.

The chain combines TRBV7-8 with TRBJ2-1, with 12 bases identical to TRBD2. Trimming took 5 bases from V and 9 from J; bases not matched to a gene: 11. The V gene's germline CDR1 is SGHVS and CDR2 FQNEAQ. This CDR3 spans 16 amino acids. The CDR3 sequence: CASSPRGGTSGSEQFF. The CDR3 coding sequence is TGTGCCAGCAGCCCACGAGGTGGGACTAGCGGGTCTGAGCAGTTCTTC.

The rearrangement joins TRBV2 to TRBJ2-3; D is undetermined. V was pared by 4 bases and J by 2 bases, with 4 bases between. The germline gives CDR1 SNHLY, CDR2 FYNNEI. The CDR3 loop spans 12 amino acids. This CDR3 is CASSGYTDTQYF. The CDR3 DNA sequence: TGTGCCAGCAGTGGATACACAGATACGCAGTATTTT.

DNA of the CDR3: TGTGCCAGCCGGGTCGGGGGGGGCTCTAATGAAAAACTGTTTTTT. Encoded protein: CASRVGGGSNEKLFF. This sequence joins TRBV28 and TRBJ1-4; TRBD1 is a possible D gene (6 bases). From germline, CDR1 is MDHEN and CDR2 SYDVKM. Trimming pared 8 bases from V and 3 bases from J, leaving 16 bases between. This CDR3 is 15 amino acids long.

Here the CDR3 reads CASSPSGANVLTF. The DNA of the CDR3 is TGTGCCAGCAGCCCTTCTGGGGCCAACGTCCTGACTTTC. The genes are TRBV5-5 and TRBJ2-6, with D unresolved. The germline gives CDR1 SGHKS, CDR2 YYEKEE (reference sequence). V was cut by 4 bases and J by 1 base, with 3 bases left in between. This CDR3 has 13 residues.

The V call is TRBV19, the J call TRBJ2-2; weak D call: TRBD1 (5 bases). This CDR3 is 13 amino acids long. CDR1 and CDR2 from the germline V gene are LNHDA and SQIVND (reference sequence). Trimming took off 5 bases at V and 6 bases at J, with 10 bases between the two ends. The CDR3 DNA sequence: TGTGCCAGTAGTTACAGGCGCGCCGGGGAGCTGTTTTTT. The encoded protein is CASSYRRAGELFF.

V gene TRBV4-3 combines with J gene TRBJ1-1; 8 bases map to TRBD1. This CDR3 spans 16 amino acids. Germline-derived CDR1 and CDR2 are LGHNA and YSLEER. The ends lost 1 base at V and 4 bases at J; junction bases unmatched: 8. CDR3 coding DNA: TGCGCCAGCAGCCAAGGACAGGGGAGAGGGTTCACTGAAGCTTTCTTT. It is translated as CASSQGQGRGFTEAFF.

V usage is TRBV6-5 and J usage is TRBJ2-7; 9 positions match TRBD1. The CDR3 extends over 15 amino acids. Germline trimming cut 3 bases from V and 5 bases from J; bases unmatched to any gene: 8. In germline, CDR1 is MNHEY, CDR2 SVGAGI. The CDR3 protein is CASSYWGTGRNEQYF. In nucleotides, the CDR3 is TGTGCCAGCAGTTATTGGGGGACAGGGCGGAACGAGCAGTACTTC.

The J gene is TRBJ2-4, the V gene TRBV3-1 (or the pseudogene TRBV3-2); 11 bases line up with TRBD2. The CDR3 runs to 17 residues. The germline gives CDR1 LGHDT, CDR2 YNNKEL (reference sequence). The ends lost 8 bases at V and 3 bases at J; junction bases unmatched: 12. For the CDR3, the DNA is TGTGCCAGCTCGGTAGCGGGAGGGCTGGGTAGCAAAAACATTCAGTACTTC. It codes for CASSVAGGLGSKNIQYF.

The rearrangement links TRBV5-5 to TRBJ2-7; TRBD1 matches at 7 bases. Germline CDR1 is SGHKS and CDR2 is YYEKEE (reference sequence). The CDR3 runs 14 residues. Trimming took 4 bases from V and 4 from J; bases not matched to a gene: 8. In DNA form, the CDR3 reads TGTGCCAGCAGCCCGGGACAGAATAGGTACGAGCAGTACTTC. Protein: CASSPGQNRYEQYF.

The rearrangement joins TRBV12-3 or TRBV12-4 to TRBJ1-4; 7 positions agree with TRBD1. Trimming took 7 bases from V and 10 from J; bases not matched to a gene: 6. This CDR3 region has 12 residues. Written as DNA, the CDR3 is TGTGCCAGCATCCGACAGGGCGGAAAACTGTTTTTT. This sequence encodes CASIRQGGKLFF.

The CDR3 loop is CASSPDRSKRGEQYF. The DNA of the CDR3 is TGTGCCAGCTCACCTGACAGGAGTAAACGCGGCGAGCAGTACTTC. V usage is TRBV18 and J usage is TRBJ2-7, with D perhaps TRBD1 (6 bases). The germline V gene has CDR1 KGHSH and CDR2 LQKENI. V was shortened by 3 bases and J by 6 bases, with 18 bases between the two germline ends. The CDR3 loop spans 15 amino acids.

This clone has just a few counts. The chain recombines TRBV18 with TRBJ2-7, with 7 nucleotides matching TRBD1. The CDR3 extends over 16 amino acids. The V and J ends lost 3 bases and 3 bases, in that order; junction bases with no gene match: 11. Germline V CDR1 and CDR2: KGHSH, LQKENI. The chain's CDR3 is CASSPELPGQIYEQYF. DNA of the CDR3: TGTGCCAGCTCACCGGAGTTACCGGGACAGATCTACGAGCAGTACTTC.

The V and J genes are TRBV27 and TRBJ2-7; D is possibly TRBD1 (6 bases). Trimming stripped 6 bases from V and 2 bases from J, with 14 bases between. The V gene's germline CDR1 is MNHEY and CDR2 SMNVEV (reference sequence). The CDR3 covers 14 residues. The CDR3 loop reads CASSAGTSTYEQYF. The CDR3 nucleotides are TGTGCCAGCAGCGCCGGGACATCCACCTACGAGCAGTACTTC.

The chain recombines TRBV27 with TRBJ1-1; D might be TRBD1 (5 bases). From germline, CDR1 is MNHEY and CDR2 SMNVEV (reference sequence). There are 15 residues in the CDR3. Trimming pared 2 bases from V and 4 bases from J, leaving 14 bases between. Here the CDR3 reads CASSLRQGGSTEAFF. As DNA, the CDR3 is TGTGCCAGCAGTTTACGGCAGGGCGGGAGCACTGAAGCTTTCTTT.

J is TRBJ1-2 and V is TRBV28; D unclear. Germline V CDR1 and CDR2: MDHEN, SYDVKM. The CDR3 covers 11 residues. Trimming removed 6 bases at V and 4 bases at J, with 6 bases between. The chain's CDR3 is CASSLSYGYTF. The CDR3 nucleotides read TGTGCCAGCAGCCTTAGCTATGGCTACACCTTC.

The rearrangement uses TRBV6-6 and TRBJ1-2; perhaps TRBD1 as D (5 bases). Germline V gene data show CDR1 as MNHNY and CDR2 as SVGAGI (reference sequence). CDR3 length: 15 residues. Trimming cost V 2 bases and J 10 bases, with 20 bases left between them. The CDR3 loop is CASSYSIPGRFTYTF. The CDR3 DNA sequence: TGTGCCAGCAGTTACAGTATTCCGGGACGGTTTACCTACACCTTC.

CDR3 bases: TGTGCCAGCAGCCGCGGGACAGATTTTTGGGATCAAGAGACCCAGTACTTC. This encodes CASSRGTDFWDQETQYF. The chain couples TRBV9 to TRBJ2-5; a possible D gene is TRBD1 (7 bases). The CDR3 is 17 amino acids. CDR1 and CDR2 (germline): SGDLS, YYNGEE. V gave up 4 bases and J gave up 2 bases, with 21 bases separating them.

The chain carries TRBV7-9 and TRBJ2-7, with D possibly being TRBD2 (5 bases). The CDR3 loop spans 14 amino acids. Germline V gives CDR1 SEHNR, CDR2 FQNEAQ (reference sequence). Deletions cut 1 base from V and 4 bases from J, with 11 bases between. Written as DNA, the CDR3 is TGTGCCAGCAGCTTAGGGTTGGGAGCATACGAGCAGTACTTC. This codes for CASSLGLGAYEQYF. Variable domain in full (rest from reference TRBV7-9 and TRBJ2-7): DTGVSQNPRHKITKRGQNVTFRCDPISEHNRLYWYRQTLGQGPEFLTYFQNEAQLEKSRLLSDRFSAERPKGSFSTLEIQRTEQGDSAMYLCASSLGLGAYEQYFGPGTRLTVT.

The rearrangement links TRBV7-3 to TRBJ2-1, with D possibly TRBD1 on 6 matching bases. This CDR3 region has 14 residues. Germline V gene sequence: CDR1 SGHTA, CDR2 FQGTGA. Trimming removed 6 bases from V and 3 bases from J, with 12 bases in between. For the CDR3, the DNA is TGTGCCAGCAGTTCGGACAGCAGCTACAATGAGCAGTTCTTC. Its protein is CASSSDSSYNEQFF.

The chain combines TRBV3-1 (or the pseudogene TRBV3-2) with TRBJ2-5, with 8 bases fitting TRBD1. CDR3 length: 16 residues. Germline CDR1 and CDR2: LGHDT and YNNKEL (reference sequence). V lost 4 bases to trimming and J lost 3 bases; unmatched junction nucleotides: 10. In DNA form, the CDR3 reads TGTGCCAGCAGCCTAATAGGACAGGGCACAGAAGAGACCCAGTACTTC. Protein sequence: CASSLIGQGTEETQYF.

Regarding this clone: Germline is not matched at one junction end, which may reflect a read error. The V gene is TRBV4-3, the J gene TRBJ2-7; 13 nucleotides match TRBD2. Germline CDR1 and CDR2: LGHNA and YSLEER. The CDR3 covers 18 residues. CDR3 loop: CASSPGLAGPGSSYEQYF. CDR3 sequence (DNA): TGCGCCAGTAGCCCGGGACTAGCGGGACCTGGTAGCTCCTACGAGCAGTACTTC.

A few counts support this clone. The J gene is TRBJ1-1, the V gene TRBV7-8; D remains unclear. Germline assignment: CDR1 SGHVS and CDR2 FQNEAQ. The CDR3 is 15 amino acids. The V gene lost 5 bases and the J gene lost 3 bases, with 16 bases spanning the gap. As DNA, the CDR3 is TGTGCCAGCAGCCGAGGGCCCCCCCGGGACACTGAAGCTTTCTTT. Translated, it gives CASSRGPPRDTEAFF.

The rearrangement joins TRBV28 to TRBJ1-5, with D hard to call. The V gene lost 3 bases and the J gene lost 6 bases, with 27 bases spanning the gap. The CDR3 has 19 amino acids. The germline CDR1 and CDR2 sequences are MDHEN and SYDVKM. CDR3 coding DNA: TGTGCCAGCAGTTTCCCCCACCCGTACAGTTATTATGTCCTTCAGCCCCAGCATTTT. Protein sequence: CASSFPHPYSYYVLQPQHF.

The CDR3: CASTYNTEAFF. For the CDR3, the DNA is TGTGCCAGCACCTACAACACTGAAGCTTTCTTT. The genes are TRBV28 and TRBJ1-1, with D uncertain. Germline CDR1 is MDHEN and CDR2 is SYDVKM. The CDR3 is 11 amino acids. Between the trimmed V and J ends, which lost 7 bases and 2 bases, there was a span of 5 bases.

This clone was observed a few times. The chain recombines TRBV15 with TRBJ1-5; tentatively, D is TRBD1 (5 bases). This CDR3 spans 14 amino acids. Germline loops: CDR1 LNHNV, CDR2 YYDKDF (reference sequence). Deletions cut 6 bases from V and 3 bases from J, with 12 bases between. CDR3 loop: CATRQEGNNQPQHF. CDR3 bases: TGTGCCACCAGACAGGAGGGTAACAATCAGCCCCAGCATTTT.